The 29 T cell receptor beta chains listed next were all sequenced from one sample in a study of CD8 T cells in Susac syndrome. Roughly 0.5 to 1 ug RNA was reverse transcribed with random hexamers. Via MiXCR, TCRdb re-called the immunoSEQ multiplex PCR reads, giving one row per CDR3 protein. The sample carries more than 200,000 distinct CDR3 sequences, about 93% recorded once. The sequencing input was CD4+ T cells from PBMCs. The receptors were sampled from a human donor with multiple sclerosis.

The rearrangement joins TRBV19 to TRBJ2-7; D tentatively fits TRBD1 or TRBD2 (5 bases each). Between the trimmed V and J ends, which lost 4 bases and 0 bases, there was a span of 10 bases. The CDR3 totals 14 residues. The germline V gene encodes CDR1 LNHDA and CDR2 SQIVND (reference sequence). CDR3 nucleotides: TGTGCCAGTAGTACCGGGACCAACTCCTACGAGCAGTACTTC. Its protein product is CASSTGTNSYEQYF. Combining the CDR3 with reference TRBV19 and TRBJ2-7 gives the whole variable domain DGGITQSPKYLFRKEGQNVTLSCEQNLNHDAMYWYRQDPGQGLRLIYYSQIVNDFQKGDIAEGYSVSREKKESFPLTVTSAQKNPTAFYLCASSTGTNSYEQYFGPGTRLTVT.

The chain recombines TRBV6-1 with TRBJ1-2; D perhaps matches TRBD1 (5 bases). The V end was cut by 4 bases, the J end by 8 bases, with 14 bases between. Germline V CDR1 and CDR2: MNHNS, SASEGT. The CDR3 consists of 13 residues. The CDR3 DNA sequence: TGTGCCAGCAGTGCCCCAGGGACTGAGGGCTACACCTTC. This sequence encodes CASSAPGTEGYTF.

The V and J genes are TRBV7-9 and TRBJ2-3, with a possible D match to TRBD1 (5 bases). With 8 bases removed from V and 6 bases from J, the gap between germline ends came to 6 bases. Germline CDR1 is SEHNR and CDR2 is FQNEAQ (reference sequence). The CDR3 loop spans 10 amino acids. CDR3 sequence reads: CASGADTQYF. In DNA, the CDR3 is TGTGCCAGCGGGGCCGATACGCAGTATTTT.

The chain has TRBV4-1 and TRBJ1-1, with D possibly being TRBD1 (5 bases). Between the trimmed V and J ends, which lost 4 bases and 8 bases, there was a span of 14 bases. Germline V gene sequence: CDR1 MGHRA, CDR2 YSYEKL. This CDR3 is 13 amino acids long. In nucleotides, the CDR3 is TGCGCCAGCAGCCTTCCGGGGCCGGGAGAAGCTTTCTTT. Translation gives CASSLPGPGEAFF.

V gene TRBV24-1 combines with J gene TRBJ2-2; no definite D call. V shed 1 base and J shed 7 bases, with 6 bases lying between them. The CDR3 runs to 13 residues. CDR1 is KGHDR, CDR2 SFDVKD, per germline. In DNA form, the CDR3 reads TGTGCCACCAGTGATTTATCCGTCGGGGAGCTGTTTTTT. Protein product: CATSDLSVGELFF.

The chain combines TRBV27 with TRBJ1-1; TRBD1 aligns across 10 bases. Germline CDR1 MNHEY, CDR2 SMNVEV (reference sequence). After removal of 6 bases from V and 7 bases from J, the junction contained 8 bases not matched to a gene. The CDR3 runs to 14 residues. CDR3 region: CASRRQGASDEAFF. The CDR3 DNA reads as TGTGCCAGCAGAAGACAGGGGGCGAGTGATGAAGCTTTCTTT.

The rearrangement uses TRBV5-1 and TRBJ1-2, with 11 bases aligning to TRBD1. The junction had 11 bases not matched to a gene; V was cut back by 6 bases and J by 7 bases. The CDR3 loop spans 15 amino acids. The germline CDR1 and CDR2 sequences are SGHRS and YFSETQ. The chain's CDR3 is CASKEGTGGKGGYTF. The CDR3 DNA follows: TGCGCCAGCAAAGAGGGGACAGGGGGAAAAGGTGGCTACACCTTC.

Only a few counts were recorded for this clonotype. The rearrangement links TRBV12-3 or TRBV12-4 to TRBJ2-3; no clear D gene. This CDR3 contains 12 residues. V dropped 0 bases and J dropped 4 bases, with 2 bases sitting between them. CDR3 bases: TGTGCCAGCAGTTTAGCGTCAGATACGCAGTATTTT. It encodes CASSLASDTQYF.

This clonotype was counted a single time. V and J are TRBV30 and TRBJ1-1; no reliable D call. This CDR3 region has 14 residues. Germline-derived CDR1 and CDR2 are GTSNPN and SVGIG (reference sequence). Trimming cost V 3 bases and J 3 bases, with 14 bases left between them. In DNA form, the CDR3 reads TGTGCCTGGAGCGAGGAAACTAGGGACACTGAAGCTTTCTTT. Its protein is CAWSEETRDTEAFF. Looking up the rest from reference TRBV30 and TRBJ1-1 gives the full variable domain: SQTIHQWPATLVQPVGSPLSLECTVEGTSNPNLYWYRQAAGRGLQLLFYSVGIGQISSEVPQNLSASRPQDRQFILSSKKLLLSDSGFYLCAWSEETRDTEAFFGQGTRLTVV.

This clonotype was counted once. The chain joins TRBV4-1 to TRBJ2-7; D perhaps matches TRBD1 (5 bases). Trimming took 4 bases from V and 2 from J, leaving 12 bases between them. Germline V gene data show CDR1 as MGHRA and CDR2 as YSYEKL. This CDR3 has 14 residues. The CDR3 loop reads CASSRQSDTYEQYF. The CDR3, as DNA: TGCGCCAGCAGCCGACAGTCGGACACCTACGAGCAGTACTTC.

A single count supports this clonotype. The J gene is TRBJ2-1, the V gene TRBV18, with D possibly matching TRBD1 (5 bases). The V gene's germline CDR1 is KGHSH and CDR2 LQKENI. Trimming cost V 4 bases and J 16 bases, with 20 bases left between them. The CDR3 covers 13 residues. The CDR3 DNA follows: TGTGCCAGCTCACTAGACAGAGGCGAGTCAGGCTTCTTC. Residues: CASSLDRGESGFF.

This sequence joins TRBV3-1 and TRBJ2-1, with TRBD2 matching over 12 bases. Looked up from germline, CDR1 is LGHDT and CDR2 is YNNKEL (reference sequence). V lost 4 bases and J lost 8; bases outside the gene matches: 6. This CDR3 region has 15 residues. The CDR3 loop reads CASSPTSGGPDEQFF. The DNA for the CDR3 is TGTGCCAGCAGCCCTACTAGCGGGGGGCCCGATGAGCAGTTCTTC.

This sequence joins TRBV12-3 or TRBV12-4 and TRBJ2-4; D is ambiguous. CDR3 length: 12 amino acids. V was pared by 1 base and J by 8 bases, with 6 bases between. The CDR3 sequence: CASSLVPDIQYF. DNA of the CDR3: TGTGCCAGCAGTTTAGTGCCGGACATTCAGTACTTC.

The CDR3 coding sequence is TGTGCCAGCAGCCAGTCCGGCTACAATGAGCAGTTCTTC. This gives the protein CASSQSGYNEQFF. The rearrangement joins TRBV11-2 to TRBJ2-1; D unresolved. This CDR3 has 13 residues. V was trimmed by 5 bases and J by 3 bases, leaving 8 bases between them. Germline V gives CDR1 SGHAT, CDR2 FQNNGV.

J is TRBJ1-5 and V is TRBV28; tentatively, D is TRBD1 (6 bases). The CDR3 sequence is 13 residues long. Trimming removed 7 bases from V and 7 bases from J, with 14 bases in between. Per the germline V gene, CDR1 is MDHEN and CDR2 is SYDVKM. CDR3 amino acids: CASNTGFRQPQHF. The CDR3 DNA reads as TGTGCCAGCAATACAGGGTTCCGACAGCCCCAGCATTTT.

V gene TRBV29-1 combines with J gene TRBJ2-5; D tentatively reads TRBD1 or TRBD2 (5 bases each). The length of the CDR3 is 13 residues. Germline V gives CDR1 SQVTM, CDR2 ANQGSEA. V lost 8 bases, J lost 0 bases, and 13 bases lay in between. The CDR3 spells CSSSGRDQETQYF. CDR3 DNA sequence: TGCAGCTCCTCAGGGCGGGACCAAGAGACCCAGTACTTC.

The V and J genes are TRBV5-4 and TRBJ2-2; no clear D gene. Per germline, CDR1 SGHNT and CDR2 YYREEE (reference sequence). V was clipped by 4 bases and J by 6 bases, with 13 bases between them. This CDR3 contains 14 residues. The CDR3 DNA reads TGTGCCAGCAGCCAACATGGAGTTGCCGGGGAGCTGTTTTTT. Encoded protein: CASSQHGVAGELFF. The whole variable domain, remainder taken from reference TRBV5-4 and TRBJ2-2, is ETGVTQSPTHLIKTRGQQVTLRCSSQSGHNTVSWYQQALGQGPQFIFQYYREEENGRGNFPPRFSGLQFPNYSSELNVNALELDDSALYLCASSQHGVAGELFFGEGSRLTVL.

The rearrangement links TRBV5-1 to TRBJ1-2; no firm D call. This CDR3 has 14 amino acids. V dropped 2 bases and J dropped 2 bases, with 10 bases sitting between them. Germline-derived CDR1 and CDR2 are SGHRS and YFSETQ. CDR3 DNA sequence: TGCGCCAGCAGCTTCACCCCGGAGAACTATGGCTACACCTTC. It codes for CASSFTPENYGYTF.

V gene TRBV29-1 combines with J gene TRBJ2-5; tentative D call: TRBD2 (5 bases). This CDR3 is built from 13 residues. V was shortened by 3 bases and J by 4 bases, with 12 bases between the two germline ends. Germline V gene sequence: CDR1 SQVTM, CDR2 ANQGSEA. The CDR3 reads CSVDVGRGETQYF. The CDR3 nucleotides are TGCAGCGTTGACGTCGGACGGGGAGAGACCCAGTACTTC.

The chain employs TRBV9 and TRBJ1-3; D not resolved. The CDR3 runs to 15 residues. Germline V gene lookup returns CDR1 SGDLS and CDR2 YYNGEE. V was shortened by 0 bases and J by 2 bases, with 9 bases between the two germline ends. The CDR3 protein is CASSVDLGAGNTIYF. CDR3 nucleotide sequence: TGTGCCAGCAGCGTAGACCTCGGAGCTGGAAACACCATATATTTT.

The chain links TRBV9 to TRBJ1-1; tentative D call: TRBD1 (5 bases). The germline V and J ends were trimmed by 0 bases and 4 bases, with 13 bases remaining between them. Germline V gives CDR1 SGDLS, CDR2 YYNGEE. CDR3 length: 15 amino acids. CDR3 DNA: TGTGCCAGCAGCGTAGAGGGGTGGGGCAGCACTGAAGCTTTCTTT. Its protein product is CASSVEGWGSTEAFF.

The chain combines TRBV7-3 with TRBJ2-3, with 8 bases matching TRBD2. After removal of 5 bases from V and 12 bases from J, the junction contained 13 bases not matched to a gene. CDR1 is SGHTA, CDR2 FQGTGA, per germline. This CDR3 is 14 amino acids long. This chain's CDR3 is CASSPGGTPEKQYF. CDR3 nucleotides: TGTGCCAGCAGCCCGGGGGGGACTCCGGAGAAACAGTATTTT.

V usage is TRBV27 and J usage is TRBJ1-6; 11 bases map to TRBD1. CDR3 length equals 14 residues. The germline V gene has CDR1 MNHEY and CDR2 SMNVEV (reference sequence). V was pared by 4 bases and J by 9 bases, with 2 bases of the junction left unmatched. The CDR3 bases are TGTGCCAGCAGTTCCGGGACAGGGGGTTCACCCCTCCACTTT. Protein sequence: CASSSGTGGSPLHF.

The J gene is TRBJ2-3, the V gene TRBV10-3; 9 bases agree with TRBD2. CDR3 length: 17 amino acids. Germline V gene lookup returns CDR1 ENHRY and CDR2 SYGVKD. V lost 7 bases and J lost 0; bases outside the gene matches: 11. CDR3 sequence: CAITLAGRRTSTDTQYF. CDR3 bases: TGTGCCATCACCCTAGCGGGGCGCCGTACTAGCACAGATACGCAGTATTTT.

This chain connects TRBV6-1 to TRBJ2-4; D possibly corresponds to TRBD1 (6 bases). The CDR3 has 15 residues. Germline V lookup: CDR1 MNHNS, CDR2 SASEGT. With 0 bases removed from V and 5 bases from J, the gap between germline ends came to 11 bases. CDR3 nucleotide sequence: TGTGCCAGCAGTGAAGCGGGGGCAGCACAAAACATTCAGTACTTC. This codes for CASSEAGAAQNIQYF.

CDR3 region: CASTQGPQGRPGNTIYF. The CDR3 bases are TGTGCCAGCACCCAGGGACCCCAAGGGAGGCCTGGAAACACCATATATTTT. The chain employs TRBV7-9 and TRBJ1-3; D is possibly TRBD1 (5 bases). V was shortened by 7 bases and J by 2 bases, with 21 bases between the two germline ends. CDR3 length equals 17 residues. CDR1 SEHNR and CDR2 FQNEAQ come from the germline V gene (reference sequence).

V usage is TRBV6-6 and J usage is TRBJ1-2; TRBD1 aligns across 7 bases. Germline CDR1 reads MNHNY; CDR2 reads SVGAGI (reference sequence). The CDR3 extends over 14 amino acids. The J segment lost 5 bases and the V segment lost 2 bases, leaving 5 bases of the junction unmatched. The CDR3 coding sequence is TGTGCCAGCAGTTACCGACAGGGAGGGTATGGCTACACCTTC. Its translation: CASSYRQGGYGYTF.

The chain employs TRBV20-1 and TRBJ2-3, with 7 bases aligning to TRBD1. This CDR3 is 12 amino acids long. J gave up 3 bases and V 6 bases, and 3 bases lay outside the gene matches. From germline, CDR1 is DFQATT and CDR2 SNEGSKA (reference sequence). The CDR3 DNA is TGCAGTGCGGCAGGGGGAACAGATACGCAGTATTTT. It yields the protein CSAAGGTDTQYF.

The count of this clonotype is one. The rearrangement joins TRBV15 to TRBJ2-1; 11 positions match TRBD2. CDR1 and CDR2 from the germline V gene are LNHNV and YYDKDF (reference sequence). V lost 1 base to trimming and J lost 4 bases; unmatched junction nucleotides: 9. There are 18 residues in the CDR3. This CDR3 reads CATSRVWGSGREYNEQFF. The CDR3 nucleotides read TGTGCCACCAGCAGAGTTTGGGGTAGCGGGAGGGAATACAATGAGCAGTTCTTC.